This T cell receptor (beta chain) stems from a study of blood T cell repertoires in COVID-19. The wider study: Italy, Spain and the United States were the sources of the convalescent and acute COVID-19 samples. In each case, the material was cDNA or gDNA derived from T cells, B-cell-depleted T cells, or PBMCs.

The CDR3 spans 14 residues. Unmatched junction bases numbered 11, after V lost 10 bases and J lost 6 bases. CDR1 and CDR2 (germline): MDHEN, SYDVKM. Original data processing: Amplification from reference gene primers served as the basis for estimated nucleated cell counts. Assay: immunoSEQ multiplex PCR; the TCRdb copy retains only in-frame clones and omits some. That table gives V, J and clone size, and the DNA gave D and trimming. The sample carries over 200,000 clones, about 85% recorded once. Sequences were obtained from peripheral blood. The receptor was isolated from a woman aged 80 or over with acute or convalescent COVID-19. This chain uses TRBV28 with TRBJ1-5; the match to TRBD1 covers 8 bases. CDR3 loop: CAITGGAYGQPQHF. Written as DNA, the CDR3 is TGTGCCATTACAGGGGGGGCCTATGGTCAGCCCCAGCATTTT. Using reference TRBV28 and TRBJ1-5 for the parts outside the CDR3, the full variable domain is DVKVTQSSRYLVKRTGEKVFLECVQDMDHENMFWYRQDPGLGLRLIYFSYDVKMKEKGDIPEGYSVSREKKERFSLILESASTNQTSMYLCAITGGAYGQPQHFGDGTRLSIL.